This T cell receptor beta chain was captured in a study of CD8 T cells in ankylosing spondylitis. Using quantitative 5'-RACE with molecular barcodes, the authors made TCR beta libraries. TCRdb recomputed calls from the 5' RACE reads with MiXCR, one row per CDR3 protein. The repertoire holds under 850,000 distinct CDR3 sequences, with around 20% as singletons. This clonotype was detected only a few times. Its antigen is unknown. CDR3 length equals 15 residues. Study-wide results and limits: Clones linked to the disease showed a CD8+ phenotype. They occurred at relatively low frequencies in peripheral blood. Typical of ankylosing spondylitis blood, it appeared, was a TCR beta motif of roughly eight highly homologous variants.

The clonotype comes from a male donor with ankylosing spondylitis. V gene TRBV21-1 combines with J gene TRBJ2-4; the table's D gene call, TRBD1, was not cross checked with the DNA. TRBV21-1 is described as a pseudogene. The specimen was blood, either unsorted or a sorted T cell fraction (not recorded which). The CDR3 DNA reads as TGTGCCAGCAGCTCCCGGCGTTTAGCCAAAAACATTCAGTACTTC. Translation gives CASSSRRLAKNIQYF.